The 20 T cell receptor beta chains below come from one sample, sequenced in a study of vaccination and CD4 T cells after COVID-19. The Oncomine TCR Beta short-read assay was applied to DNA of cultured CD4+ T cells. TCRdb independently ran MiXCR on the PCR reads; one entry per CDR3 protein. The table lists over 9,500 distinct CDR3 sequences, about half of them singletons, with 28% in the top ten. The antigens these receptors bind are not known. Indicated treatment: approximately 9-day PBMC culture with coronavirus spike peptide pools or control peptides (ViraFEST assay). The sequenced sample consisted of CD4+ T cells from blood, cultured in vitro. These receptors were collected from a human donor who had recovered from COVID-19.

The CDR3 loop is CASSLLGGNTGELFF. CDR3 nucleotide sequence: TGTGCCAGCAGTTTATTAGGGGGGAACACCGGGGAGCTGTTTTTT. The rearrangement uses TRBV27 and TRBJ2-2; the D gene is possibly TRBD1 (6 bases). The CDR3 extends over 15 amino acids. Germline values: CDR1 MNHEY, CDR2 SMNVEV (reference sequence). V was cut by 1 base and J by 1 base, with 7 bases left in between.

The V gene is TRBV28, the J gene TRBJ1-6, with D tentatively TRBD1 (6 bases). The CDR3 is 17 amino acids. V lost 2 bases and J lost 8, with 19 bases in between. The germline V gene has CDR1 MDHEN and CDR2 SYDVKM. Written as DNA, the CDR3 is TGTGCCAGCAGTTTACCAGGGGACCACACGTCGCATTCACCCCTCCACTTT. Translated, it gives CASSLPGDHTSHSPLHF.

In DNA form, the CDR3 reads TGTGCCAGCAGTTTAGCGCGGACGGCCCTTAATAGCAATCAGCCCCAGCATTTT. Protein: CASSLARTALNSNQPQHF. The V gene is TRBV12-3 or TRBV12-4, the J gene TRBJ1-5; D call uncertain. Deletions cut 0 bases from V and 0 bases from J, with 15 bases between. The CDR3 sequence is 18 residues long.

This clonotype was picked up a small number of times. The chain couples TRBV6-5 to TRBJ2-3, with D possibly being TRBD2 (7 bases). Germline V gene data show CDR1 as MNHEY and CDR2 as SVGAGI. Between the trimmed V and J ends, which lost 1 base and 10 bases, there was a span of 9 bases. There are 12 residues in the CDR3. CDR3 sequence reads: CASSYWGGAQYF. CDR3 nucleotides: TGTGCCAGCAGTTACTGGGGGGGCGCGCAGTATTTT.

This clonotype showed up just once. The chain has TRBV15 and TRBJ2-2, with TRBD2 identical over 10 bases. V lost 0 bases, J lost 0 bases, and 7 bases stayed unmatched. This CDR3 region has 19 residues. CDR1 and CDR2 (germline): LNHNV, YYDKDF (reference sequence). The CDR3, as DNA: TGTGCCACCAGCAGAGACCATCCTAGCGGGGGTTCGAACACCGGGGAGCTGTTTTTT. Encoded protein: CATSRDHPSGGSNTGELFF. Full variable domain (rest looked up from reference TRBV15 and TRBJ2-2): DAMVIQNPRYQVTQFGKPVTLSCSQTLNHNVMYWYQQKSSQAPKLLFHYYDKDFNNEADTPDNFQSRRPNTSFCFLDIRSPGLGDTAMYLCATSRDHPSGGSNTGELFFGEGSRLTVL.

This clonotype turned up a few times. The CDR3 spells CASSETQGITEAFF. In DNA, the CDR3 is TGTGCCAGCAGTGAAACACAGGGGATCACTGAAGCTTTCTTT. The V gene is TRBV6-1, the J gene TRBJ1-1; 7 nucleotides line up with TRBD1. There are 14 residues in the CDR3. Germline assignment: CDR1 MNHNS and CDR2 SASEGT. The trim removed 2 bases at V and 4 bases at J, leaving 4 bases unmatched.

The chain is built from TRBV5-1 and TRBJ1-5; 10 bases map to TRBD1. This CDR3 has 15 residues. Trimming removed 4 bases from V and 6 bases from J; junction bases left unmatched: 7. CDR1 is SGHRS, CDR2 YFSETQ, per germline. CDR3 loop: CASSTTGGLGQPQHF. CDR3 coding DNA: TGCGCCAGCAGCACGACAGGGGGCCTGGGTCAGCCCCAGCATTTT.

CDR3 in amino acids: CASSQSQGDDYGYTF. The CDR3 nucleotides are TGCGCCAGCAGTCAATCACAAGGGGACGACTATGGCTACACCTTC. The chain recombines TRBV23-1 with TRBJ1-2; maybe TRBD1 (5 bases). TRBV23-1 carries the ORF label, with uncertain function. The germline V and J ends were trimmed by 0 bases and 3 bases, with 11 bases remaining between them. This CDR3 region has 15 residues.

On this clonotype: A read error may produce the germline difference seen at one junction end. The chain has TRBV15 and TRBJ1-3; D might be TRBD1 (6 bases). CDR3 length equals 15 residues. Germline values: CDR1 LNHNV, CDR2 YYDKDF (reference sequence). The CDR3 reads CATSRDDYREKRVLF. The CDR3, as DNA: TGTGCCACCAGCAGAGATGATTACAGGGAAAAAAGGGTCCTTTTT.

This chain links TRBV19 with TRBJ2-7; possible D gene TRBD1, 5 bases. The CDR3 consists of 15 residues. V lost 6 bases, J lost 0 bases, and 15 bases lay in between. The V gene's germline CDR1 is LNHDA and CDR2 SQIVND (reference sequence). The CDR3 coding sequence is TGTGCCAGTAGGAAAAAACAGGATAGCTCCTACGAGCAGTACTTC. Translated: CASRKKQDSSYEQYF.

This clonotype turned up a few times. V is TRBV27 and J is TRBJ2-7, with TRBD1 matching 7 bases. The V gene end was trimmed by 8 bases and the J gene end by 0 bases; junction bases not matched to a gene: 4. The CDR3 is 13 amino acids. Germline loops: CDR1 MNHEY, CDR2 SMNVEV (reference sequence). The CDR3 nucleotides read TGTGCCAGCCGACGACAGGGCTCCTACGAGCAGTACTTC. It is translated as CASRRQGSYEQYF.

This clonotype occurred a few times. The CDR3 DNA reads as TGTGCCAGCAGTCTCCAGGACAGCTCCTACGAGCAGTACTTC. It specifies CASSLQDSSYEQYF. The gene calls are TRBV27 and TRBJ2-7; the D gene is possibly TRBD1 (6 bases). The germline V gene has CDR1 MNHEY and CDR2 SMNVEV (reference sequence). With 5 bases removed from V and 0 bases from J, the gap between germline ends came to 11 bases. This CDR3 contains 14 residues.

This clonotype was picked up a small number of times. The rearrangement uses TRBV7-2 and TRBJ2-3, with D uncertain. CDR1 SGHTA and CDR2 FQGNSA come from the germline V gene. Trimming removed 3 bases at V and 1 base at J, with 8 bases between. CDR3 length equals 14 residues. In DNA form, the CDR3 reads TGTGCCAGCAGCTTTAGGATTCGCACAGATACGCAGTATTTT. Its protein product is CASSFRIRTDTQYF.

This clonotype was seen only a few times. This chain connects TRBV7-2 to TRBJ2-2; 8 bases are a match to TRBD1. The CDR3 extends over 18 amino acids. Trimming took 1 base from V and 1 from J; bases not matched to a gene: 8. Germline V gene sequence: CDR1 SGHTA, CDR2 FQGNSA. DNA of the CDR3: TGTGCCAGCAGCTTAGAGTTTCTAGGACAGGGGAACACCGGGGAGCTGTTTTTT. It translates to CASSLEFLGQGNTGELFF.

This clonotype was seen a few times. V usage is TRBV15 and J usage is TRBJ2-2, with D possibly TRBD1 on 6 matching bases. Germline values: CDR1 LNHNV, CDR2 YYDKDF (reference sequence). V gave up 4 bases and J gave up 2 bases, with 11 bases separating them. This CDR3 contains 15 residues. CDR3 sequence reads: CATSKDRFNTGELFF. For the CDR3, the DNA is TGTGCCACCAGCAAAGACAGGTTTAACACCGGGGAGCTGTTTTTT.

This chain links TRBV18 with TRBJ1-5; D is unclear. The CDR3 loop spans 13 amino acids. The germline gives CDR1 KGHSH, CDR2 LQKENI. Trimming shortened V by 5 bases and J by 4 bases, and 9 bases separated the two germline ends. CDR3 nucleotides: TGTGCCAGCTCATCCGAAGGGAATCAGCCCCAGCATTTT. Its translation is CASSSEGNQPQHF.

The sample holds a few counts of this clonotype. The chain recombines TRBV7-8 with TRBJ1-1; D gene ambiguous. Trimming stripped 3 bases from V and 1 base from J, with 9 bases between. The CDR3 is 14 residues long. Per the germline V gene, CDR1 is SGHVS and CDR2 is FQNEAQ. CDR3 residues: CASSFALANTEAFF. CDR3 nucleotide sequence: TGTGCCAGCAGCTTCGCTCTGGCGAACACTGAAGCTTTCTTT. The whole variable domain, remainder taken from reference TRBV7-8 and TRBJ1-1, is GAGVSQSPRYKVAKRGQDVALRCDPISGHVSLFWYQQALGQGPEFLTYFQNEAQLDKSGLPSDRFFAERPEGSVSTLKIQRTQQEDSAVYLCASSFALANTEAFFGQGTRLTVV.

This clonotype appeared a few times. For the CDR3, the DNA is TGCAGTGCTCCCGGGACAGGGGGTCAGCCCCAGCATTTT. Its protein is CSAPGTGGQPQHF. V is TRBV20-1 and J is TRBJ1-5; 11 positions agree with TRBD1. The CDR3 is 13 residues long. Germline loops: CDR1 DFQATT, CDR2 SNEGSKA (reference sequence). V gave up 5 bases and J gave up 6 bases; unmatched junction bases: 3.

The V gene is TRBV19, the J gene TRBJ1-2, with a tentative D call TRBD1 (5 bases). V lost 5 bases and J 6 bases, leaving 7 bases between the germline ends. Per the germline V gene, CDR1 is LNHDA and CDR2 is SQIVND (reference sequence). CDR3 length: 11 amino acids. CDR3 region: CASSSGNGYTF. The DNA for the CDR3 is TGTGCCAGTAGTTCAGGGAATGGCTACACCTTC.

Here the CDR3 reads CASRDAGTEGNIQYF. CDR3 DNA sequence: TGTGCCAGTCGAGACGCTGGGACAGAGGGAAACATTCAGTACTTC. This chain connects TRBV5-4 to TRBJ2-4, with 7 bases identical to TRBD1. CDR1 SGHNT and CDR2 YYREEE come from the germline V gene (reference sequence). With 8 bases clipped from V and 6 bases from J, the junction kept 14 bases outside the gene matches. The CDR3 loop spans 15 amino acids. The full variable domain, in which reference TRBV5-4 and TRBJ2-4 provide the parts outside the CDR3, is ETGVTQSPTHLIKTRGQQVTLRCSSQSGHNTVSWYQQALGQGPQFIFQYYREEENGRGNFPPRFSGLQFPNYSSELNVNALELDDSALYLCASRDAGTEGNIQYFGAGTRLSVL.